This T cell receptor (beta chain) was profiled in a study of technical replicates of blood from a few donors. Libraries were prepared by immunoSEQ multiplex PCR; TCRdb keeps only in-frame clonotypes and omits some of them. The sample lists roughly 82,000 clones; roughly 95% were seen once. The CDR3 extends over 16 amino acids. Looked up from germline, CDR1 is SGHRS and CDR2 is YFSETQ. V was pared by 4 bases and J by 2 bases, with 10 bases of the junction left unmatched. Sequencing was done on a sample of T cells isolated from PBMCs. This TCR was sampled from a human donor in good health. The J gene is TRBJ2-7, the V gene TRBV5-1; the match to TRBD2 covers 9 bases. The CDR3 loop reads CASSLAGAGGTYEQYF. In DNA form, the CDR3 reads TGCGCCAGCAGCCTCGCGGGGGCGGGGGGGACCTACGAGCAGTACTTC.